The clone carrying this T cell receptor beta chain was observed at least ten times. The library targeted TCRbeta and was prepared with unique molecular identifiers. Using its own MiXCR run on the PCR reads, TCRdb lists one record per CDR3 protein. The repertoire holds hundreds of thousands of distinct CDR3 sequences, with approximately 16% as singletons. The data were taken from a study of T-cell reconstitution after alpha-beta-depleted transplantation in children. This CDR3 has 14 amino acids. Trimming took 2 bases from V and 6 from J; bases not matched to a gene: 6. CDR1 is DFQATT, CDR2 SNEGSKA, per germline (reference sequence).

This receptor was taken from a human donor who donated a stem cell graft to a child with acute myeloid leukemia. The chain employs TRBV20-1 and TRBJ2-1, with 8 nucleotides matching TRBD2. This sample comprised PBMCs from the stem cell graft donor, obtained from the stem cell graft. The CDR3 region has the DNA TGCAGTGCTAGATCCGCGGGGGGAACCAATGAGCAGTTCTTC. Amino acid sequence: CSARSAGGTNEQFF.